This T cell receptor beta chain is drawn from a study of beta chain features in type 1 diabetes. Overall study: In age, gender and cell yields, patients were similar to healthy donors. Some 110,000,000 sorted cells were examined across all samples.

Study findings and constraints: Across all four CD4+ subsets, people with type 1 diabetes showed modestly shorter TCRB CDR3s. In comparison with healthy donors, patients had naive, central memory and Treg TCRB repertoires that appeared more similar.

The investigators reverse transcribed all of the isolated RNA, so they sequenced expressed TCRB transcripts. Using immunoSEQ multiplex PCR, the repertoire was profiled, and TCRdb retains in-frame clones only, with some absent. Altogether 250,000 or so clones are present, roughly 22% being singletons, with the ten largest covering 0.028%. V dropped 0 bases and J dropped 5 bases, with 12 bases sitting between them. Per the germline V gene, CDR1 is SGHRS and CDR2 is YFSETQ. The CDR3 has 15 amino acids. About this clone: Its target is not known.

Post-sort purity exceeded 95% for all sorted populations. The sequencing input was naive CD4+ T cells from blood. The origin of this receptor is a woman between 40 and 50 years old with type 1 diabetes. The rearrangement links TRBV5-1 to TRBJ1-5, with unresolved D. CDR3 residues: CASSLGAGRDQPQHF. The CDR3 coding sequence is TGCGCCAGCAGCTTGGGGGCAGGTAGAGATCAGCCCCAGCATTTT.